These 21 T cell receptor beta chains were all obtained from the same sample, sequenced in a study of Tregs in tolerant kidney transplant recipients. TCRdb keeps only in-frame clones here, not all; method: immunoSEQ multiplex PCR. Its clone listing holds approximately 30,000 clones. Recipients received nonmyeloablative bone marrow transplants from related graft donors, with transient mixed chimerism. The sequences come from CD4+ T cells from blood (PBMCs), collected 24 months after the transplant. The receptors come from a human patient who received a combined kidney and bone marrow transplant. The graft donor may be the source of some T cells.

Incomplete CDR3 DNA: TGTGCCAGCAGCTTCGGACAGGGCAGCGGGAGTACG. It encodes CASSFGQGSGST. The whole CDR3 is CASSFGQGSGSTQYF. This chain uses TRBV7-9 with TRBJ2-3; D might be TRBD1 or TRBD2, each matching 8 bases. The read falls 3 residues short of the CDR3 end, and the missing part is taken from the germline J gene. This CDR3 is built from 15 residues. The V and J ends lost 3 bases and 8 bases respectively, with 18 bases between them. Germline V gene data show CDR1 as SEHNR and CDR2 as FQNEAQ (reference sequence). Using reference TRBV7-9 and TRBJ2-3 for the parts outside the CDR3, the full variable domain is DTGVSQNPRHKITKRGQNVTFRCDPISEHNRLYWYRQTLGQGPEFLTYFQNEAQLEKSRLLSDRFSAERPKGSFSTLEIQRTEQGDSAMYLCASSFGQGSGSTQYFGPGTRLTVL.

With respect to this clone: Read coverage stops 3 residues before the CDR3 terminus; the germline J gene supplies the remainder. The chain recombines TRBV7-7 with TRBJ2-3, with TRBD1 as a possible D gene (5 bases). CDR3 length: 13 amino acids. Germline loops: CDR1 SSHAT, CDR2 FNYEAQ (reference sequence). The part of the CDR3 DNA that was read is TGTGCCAGCAGCCCTGGGGCCTCGGAAACG. Translating gives CASSPGASET. Given in full, the CDR3 is CASSPGASETQYF.

Comment on this clone: The read stops 3 residues short of the end of the CDR3; the missing end is completed from the germline J gene. The genes are TRBV5-1 and TRBJ2-2, with D perhaps matching TRBD1 (6 bases). V was cut by 0 bases and J by 3 bases, with 9 bases left in between. The CDR3 has 15 amino acids. Germline lookup yields CDR1 SGHRS and CDR2 YFSETQ. The covered CDR3 bases are TGCGCCAGCAGCTTGGGGCACAGGGACACCGGGGAG. Translation gives CASSLGHRDTGE. The whole CDR3 region reads CASSLGHRDTGELFF.

Of note for this clone: The sequenced fragment ends 3 residues before the CDR3 boundary, so the rest is inferred from the germline J gene. The rearrangement links TRBV6-2 or TRBV6-3 to TRBJ2-7; TRBD2 is a possible D gene (6 bases). Germline V CDR1 and CDR2: MNHEY, SVGEGT. CDR3 length equals 13 residues. The V end lost 5 bases, the J end lost 3 bases, and 11 bases lay between the germline ends. CDR3 DNA, as far as it was read: TGTGCCAGCAGTGCTAGCGTAAGCTACGAG. This encodes CASSASVSYE. The full CDR3 protein reads CASSASVSYEQYF.

For this clone: The observed sequence ends 3 residues before the CDR3 terminus, with the missing tail filled in from the germline J gene. The V and J genes are TRBV30 and TRBJ1-1; a possible D gene is TRBD1 (6 bases). Germline V gene data show CDR1 as GTSNPN and CDR2 as SVGIG (reference sequence). The V end lost 8 bases, the J end lost 5 bases, and 21 bases lay between the germline ends. The CDR3 spans 14 residues. The CDR3 spells CAAPSDRQGTEAFF. The CDR3 DNA, read in part, is TGTGCCGCCCCCTCCGACAGGCAAGGAACTGAA.

A word on this clone: The observed sequence ends 3 residues before the CDR3 terminus, with the missing tail filled in from the germline J gene. The V and J genes are TRBV7-2 and TRBJ2-7; TRBD1 might be the D (6 bases). This CDR3 has 13 amino acids. V shed 5 bases and J shed 3 bases, with 11 bases lying between them. Germline V CDR1 and CDR2: SGHTA, FQGNSA. The CDR3 is CASSRDNLYEQYF. Partial CDR3 DNA: TGTGCCAGCAGCCGGGACAACCTCTACGAG.

For this clone: The read gets to within 3 residues of the CDR3 end, and the germline J gene fills in the rest. The chain couples TRBV20-1 to TRBJ1-5; D is unclear. The CDR3 consists of 15 residues. Trimming removed 2 bases at V and 0 bases at J, with 11 bases between. The germline V gene has CDR1 DFQATT and CDR2 SNEGSKA (reference sequence). CDR3 DNA (partial): TGCAGTGCTAGAATCGGCGGATATAGCAATCAGCCC. Residues: CSARIGGYSNQP. The full CDR3 is CSARIGGYSNQPQHF.

Turning to this clone: The CDR3 end falls 3 residues outside the read, so it is completed with the germline J gene. The chain couples TRBV30 to TRBJ2-3; 7 nucleotides match TRBD1. Germline CDR1 reads GTSNPN; CDR2 reads SVGIG (reference sequence). V lost 0 bases to trimming and J lost 6 bases; unmatched junction nucleotides: 12. This CDR3 has 16 residues. The sequenced part of the CDR3 DNA is TGTGCCTGGAGTGTAGGGGGCGGAGGTGCTTTCGATACG. Amino acids: CAWSVGGGGAFDT. The full CDR3 is CAWSVGGGGAFDTQYF.

As concerns this clone: The observed sequence ends 3 residues before the CDR3 terminus, with the missing tail filled in from the germline J gene. This chain joins TRBV2 and TRBJ2-4, with 10 bases fitting TRBD2. V shed 6 bases and J 1 base; nucleotides not matched to a gene: 12. This CDR3 has 18 residues. The germline gives CDR1 SNHLY, CDR2 FYNNEI. Partial CDR3 DNA: TGTGCCAGCAGCTACACAGCGGGGGGGCCCTATGCCAAAAACATT. Protein sequence: CASSYTAGGPYAKNI. The whole CDR3 sequence is CASSYTAGGPYAKNIQYF. Full variable domain (outside the CDR3, taken from reference TRBV2 and TRBJ2-4): EPEVTQTPSHQVTQMGQEVILRCVPISNHLYFYWYRQILGQKVEFLVSFYNNEISEKSEIFDDQFSVERPDGSNFTLKIRSTKLEDSAMYFCASSYTAGGPYAKNIQYFGAGTRLSVL.

Details on this clone: Sequencing ends 3 residues short of the CDR3 end; the germline J gene provides the rest. The V gene is TRBV5-1, the J gene TRBJ2-5, with no clear D. The germline V and J ends were trimmed by 2 bases and 2 bases, with 7 bases remaining between them. There are 13 residues in the CDR3. In germline, CDR1 is SGHRS, CDR2 YFSETQ. CDR3 protein: CASSFRVQETQYF. The DNA read from the CDR3 is TGCGCCAGCAGCTTTAGGGTACAAGAGACC.

Concerning this clone: The CDR3 is cut off 3 residues early in the read; its end comes from the germline J gene. V usage is TRBV5-1 and J usage is TRBJ2-7, with 7 bases matching TRBD1. Germline V lookup: CDR1 SGHRS, CDR2 YFSETQ. The CDR3 is 14 residues long. V lost 4 bases, J lost 1 base, and 5 bases stayed unmatched. The DNA read from the CDR3 is TGCGCCAGCAGCCTATGGGACAGATCCTACGAG. This encodes CASSLWDRSYE. The full CDR3 protein reads CASSLWDRSYEQYF.

For this clone: The read gets to within 3 residues of the CDR3 end, and the germline J gene fills in the rest. The rearrangement uses TRBV20-1 and TRBJ2-7; 11 bases line up with TRBD2. From germline, CDR1 is DFQATT and CDR2 SNEGSKA (reference sequence). CDR3 size: 13 residues. V gave up 8 bases and J gave up 2 bases; unmatched junction bases: 5. CDR3 DNA, as far as it was read: TGCAGTCATCGACTAGCGGGAACCTACGAG. It specifies CSHRLAGTYE. The whole CDR3 is CSHRLAGTYEQYF.

As regards this clone: Coverage ceases 3 residues before the CDR3 finishes, and the germline J gene fills in the end. V usage is TRBV7-8 and J usage is TRBJ2-2, with 16 nucleotides matching TRBD2. The germline CDR1 and CDR2 sequences are SGHVS and FQNEAQ. Trimming took 4 bases from V and 5 from J; bases not matched to a gene: 1. The CDR3 is 16 amino acids. This chain's CDR3 is CASSSGLAGGTGELFF. The sequenced part of the CDR3 DNA is TGTGCCAGCAGCTCGGGACTAGCGGGAGGGACCGGGGAG.

For this clone: The CDR3 end is not reached by the read, which stops 3 residues before it; the germline J gene fills it in. The chain recombines TRBV5-1 with TRBJ2-1; the match to TRBD2 covers 11 bases. This CDR3 comprises 15 residues. The germline CDR1 and CDR2 sequences are SGHRS and YFSETQ. The junction had 9 bases not matched to a gene; V was cut back by 4 bases and J by 9 bases. The CDR3 protein is CASSPVLLAGVEQFF. The sequenced part of the CDR3 DNA is TGCGCCAGCAGCCCAGTCTTACTAGCGGGAGTTGAG.

With regard to this clone: The read falls 3 residues short of the CDR3 end, and the missing part is taken from the germline J gene. The chain combines TRBV20-1 with TRBJ1-2, with 7 bases matching TRBD1. Germline V gene data show CDR1 as DFQATT and CDR2 as SNEGSKA (reference sequence). This CDR3 comprises 14 residues. J lost 4 bases, V lost 3 bases, and 8 bases had no gene match. This CDR3 reads CSARGQQRPYGYTF. The sequenced CDR3 bases are TGCAGTGCTAGGGGACAGCAGAGACCCTATGGC.

Comments on this clone: The read comes to an end 3 residues before the CDR3 does, leaving the germline J gene to fill in the end. This chain connects TRBV2 to TRBJ1-6, with 10 bases that match TRBD1. CDR1 and CDR2 (germline): SNHLY, FYNNEI. There are 16 residues in the CDR3. J lost 8 bases, V lost 2 bases, and 6 bases had no gene match. CDR3 sequence: CASSEIRTGGHSPLHF. The DNA read from the CDR3 is TGTGCCAGCAGTGAAATTCGGACAGGGGGGCATTCACCC.

About this clone itself: The CDR3 goes on 3 residues after the read ends, and that part is filled in from the germline J gene. The rearrangement joins TRBV7-3 to TRBJ1-6; D possibly corresponds to TRBD1 (5 bases). CDR1 and CDR2 from the germline V gene are SGHTA and FQGTGA. The CDR3 has 13 residues. V lost 2 bases and J 10 bases, leaving 9 bases between the germline ends. Incomplete CDR3 DNA: TGTGCCAGCAGCTTACAGGGTGACTCACCC. The encoded protein is CASSLQGDSP. The full CDR3 sequence reads CASSLQGDSPLHF.

As to this clone: The DNA ends 3 residues before the CDR3 does, and the rest of the CDR3 is filled in from the germline J gene. The chain has TRBV5-4 and TRBJ2-2; 10 nucleotides align to TRBD2. Germline V gene data show CDR1 as SGHNT and CDR2 as YYREEE (reference sequence). The CDR3 totals 14 residues. The sequenced part of the CDR3 DNA is TGTGCTTCTTCTAGCGGGAGTAACACCGGGGAG. Its translation is CASSSGSNTGE. The full CDR3 protein is CASSSGSNTGELFF.

As to this clone: The DNA ends 3 residues before the CDR3 does, and the rest of the CDR3 is filled in from the germline J gene. The chain combines TRBV20-1 with TRBJ1-6; D remains ambiguous. Per the germline V gene, CDR1 is DFQATT and CDR2 is SNEGSKA (reference sequence). Trimming cost V 1 base and J 5 bases, with 12 bases left between them. CDR3 length: 15 amino acids. The DNA read from the CDR3 is TGCAGTGCTAGAGGTGATCAGAGGGATAATTCACCC. Its protein product is CSARGDQRDNSP. The full CDR3 sequence reads CSARGDQRDNSPLHF.

On this clone itself: The DNA ends 3 residues before the CDR3 does, and the rest of the CDR3 is filled in from the germline J gene. This sequence joins TRBV20-1 and TRBJ2-7, with D possibly being TRBD1 (5 bases). The length of the CDR3 is 16 residues. V was trimmed by 0 bases and J by 3 bases, leaving 18 bases between them. From germline, CDR1 is DFQATT and CDR2 SNEGSKA (reference sequence). The CDR3 reads CSARDRKQGVSYEQYF. CDR3 bases read: TGCAGTGCTAGAGATAGGAAGCAGGGCGTGAGCTACGAG.

In the case of this clone: The read halts 3 residues ahead of the CDR3 end, with the missing end drawn from the germline J gene. The V call is TRBV30, the J call TRBJ1-2; D possibly corresponds to TRBD1 (6 bases). Germline loops: CDR1 GTSNPN, CDR2 SVGIG (reference sequence). CDR3 length: 13 amino acids. The CDR3 is CAWTLGGSWGYTF. CDR3 DNA, as far as it was read: TGTGCCTGGACCCTTGGGGGCTCTTGGGGC.